The sequence of this T cell receptor (beta chain) was determined in a study of blood T cell repertoires in COVID-19. Authors' processing steps: Estimation of nucleated cell counts was performed using reference gene primer amplification. The assay was immunoSEQ multiplex PCR, and TCRdb's table has in-frame clones only and misses some. The V and J calls and clone size were taken over from that table, and D and trimming were inferred from the DNA. The profile covers about 230,000 clones, with approximately 85% appearing a single time and around 5.5% taken by the ten largest. The CDR3 covers 15 residues. Trimming cost V 0 bases and J 3 bases; bases outside gene matches: 3. Germline values: CDR1 SGHRS, CDR2 YFSETQ.

V usage is TRBV5-1 and J usage is TRBJ2-5; TRBD1 agrees at 9 bases. The sequence was obtained from a man over 45 with COVID-19, enrolled during active disease. Material for sequencing was peripheral blood. Written as DNA, the CDR3 is TGCGCCAGCAGCTTGGACAGGGGGCTAAAAGAGACCCAGTACTTC. This gives the protein CASSLDRGLKETQYF.